Listed below are T cell receptor beta chains from one sample, sequenced in a study of blood T cell repertoires in COVID-19. Profiled with immunoSEQ multiplex PCR; TCRdb holds only in-frame clones, not every one. The data hold 55,000 to 70,000 clones, with 80% to 85% observed a single time. What was sequenced was peripheral blood. Receptors originate from a woman aged 80 or older with acute or convalescent COVID-19. CDR3s include the opening cysteine and the closing phenylalanine or tryptophan. A D gene is named only where the DNA matches it firmly. Clone size appears in some rows only: once, few, many, or a class for an expanded clone.

clone size	D gene	J gene	V gene	CDR3 protein	CDR3 DNA
NA	NA	TRBJ1-5	TRBV19	CASSPYQANQPQHF	TGTGCCAGTAGTCCCTACCAGGCCAATCAGCCCCAGCATTTT
NA	TRBD2	TRBJ2-7	TRBV5-5	CASSLGAGPGDEQYF	TGTGCCAGCAGCTTGGGAGCGGGGCCTGGAGACGAGCAGTACTTC
NA	TRBD1	TRBJ2-4	TRBV30	CAWSGDRQNIQYF	TGTGCCTGGAGTGGGGACAGGCAAAACATTCAGTACTTC
few	TRBD1	TRBJ1-2	TRBV10-3	CATRGGDYGYTF	TGTGCCACCCGAGGGGGCGACTATGGCTACACCTTC
NA	NA	TRBJ2-4	TRBV11-3	CAVEVLGGIAKNIQYF	TGTGCCGTCGAGGTGTTAGGGGGAATAGCCAAAAACATTCAGTACTTC
once	NA	TRBJ1-2	TRBV4-2	CASSHPGSVGNYGYTF	TGTGCCAGCAGCCACCCAGGATCTGTGGGTAACTATGGCTACACCTTC
NA	NA	TRBJ2-7	TRBV19	CASSLSVDEQYF	TGTGCCAGTAGTTTGTCAGTGGACGAGCAGTACTTC
NA	TRBD1	TRBJ2-5	TRBV4-1	CASSRNRGSQETQYF	TGCGCCAGCAGCCGGAACAGGGGGAGTCAAGAGACCCAGTACTTC
once	NA	TRBJ1-4	TRBV13	CASRSQRVGDEKLFF	TGTGCCAGCAGGTCCCAAAGGGTCGGGGATGAAAAACTGTTTTTT
NA	TRBD1	TRBJ2-4	TRBV2	CASSERFSTGEWKNIQYF	TGTGCCAGCAGTGAGAGGTTTTCGACAGGGGAGTGGAAAAACATTCAGTACTTC
NA	TRBD2	TRBJ2-5	TRBV4-2	CASSQDTSGGALETQYF	TGTGCCAGCAGCCAAGATACCAGCGGGGGGGCCTTGGAGACCCAGTACTTC
few	NA	TRBJ1-1	TRBV19	CASGRNTEAFF	TGTGCCAGTGGGAGGAACACTGAAGCTTTCTTT
few	NA	TRBJ1-2	TRBV5-6	CASSRTGGYGYTF	TGTGCCAGCAGCCGGACGGGGGGCTATGGCTACACCTTC
NA	NA	TRBJ1-4	TRBV29-1	CSVGQRSEKLFF	TGCAGCGTTGGTCAGAGGAGTGAAAAACTGTTTTTT
NA	NA	TRBJ1-2	TRBV20-1	CSATRSYGYTF	TGCAGTGCCACCCGGAGCTATGGCTACACCTTC
NA	TRBD1	TRBJ1-4	TRBV5-1	CASSLQGATNEKLFF	TGCGCCAGCAGCTTACAGGGGGCAACTAATGAAAAACTGTTTTTT
NA	NA	TRBJ2-7	TRBV5-1	CASSQEATGPSYEQYF	TGCGCCAGCAGCCAAGAGGCTACAGGGCCCTCCTACGAGCAGTACTTC
NA	TRBD2	TRBJ2-2	TRBV7-9	CASSRTALSGTLGPGELFF	TGTGCCAGCAGCCGAACTGCGCTGAGCGGGACCCTGGGGCCCGGGGAGCTGTTTTTT
NA	TRBD2	TRBJ2-3	TRBV27	CASSFRGRADTQYF	TGTGCCAGCAGTTTTAGAGGGAGGGCAGATACGCAGTATTTT
NA	TRBD1	TRBJ2-5	TRBV2	CASSATGGRETQYF	TGTGCCAGCAGCGCGACAGGGGGCCGGGAGACCCAGTACTTC
NA	NA	TRBJ2-7	TRBV5-1	CASSPAGRRIYEQYF	TGCGCCAGCAGCCCGGCGGGGAGAAGGATCTACGAGCAGTACTTC
NA	NA	TRBJ1-5	TRBV6-5	CASSPRGNQPQHF	TGTGCCAGCAGTCCCCGGGGAAATCAGCCCCAGCATTTT
NA	NA	TRBJ1-4	TRBV11-3	CASSRGGAGEKLFF	TGTGCCAGCAGCCGAGGGGGGGCTGGTGAAAAACTGTTTTTT
NA	TRBD2	TRBJ2-1	TRBV7-2	CASSLGSSGGAYNEQFF	TGTGCCAGCAGCTTAGGGAGTAGCGGGGGGGCCTACAATGAGCAGTTCTTC
NA	TRBD1	TRBJ2-5	TRBV30	CAWSVWVGRRTGRDGTQYF	TGTGCCTGGAGTGTTTGGGTCGGCAGGCGGACAGGCCGGGACGGGACCCAGTACTTC
NA	TRBD1	TRBJ2-3	TRBV2	CASSWTGGTDTQYF	TGTGCCAGCAGTTGGACAGGGGGCACAGATACGCAGTATTTT
NA	NA	TRBJ1-1	TRBV5-1	CASSLAVEAFGAFF	TGCGCCAGCAGCTTGGCCGTCGAGGCGTTTGGGGCTTTCTTT
NA	NA	TRBJ1-4	TRBV30	CAWNGGGTTNEKLFF	TGTGCCTGGAACGGGGGGGGAACAACTAATGAAAAACTGTTTTTT
NA	TRBD1	TRBJ2-7	TRBV10-3	CAISPGTGGYEQYF	TGTGCCATCAGCCCCGGGACAGGGGGCTACGAGCAGTACTTC
NA	TRBD1	TRBJ1-1	TRBV5-6	CASSRQGLVRFF	TGTGCCAGCAGCCGACAGGGACTCGTTAGGTTCTTT
NA	NA	TRBJ2-2	TRBV7-9	CASSPLGGATTGELFF	TGTGCCAGCAGCCCCTTAGGCGGGGCGACGACCGGGGAGCTGTTTTTT
NA	NA	TRBJ2-3	TRBV7-3	CASTPGGKITDTQYF	TGTGCCAGCACCCCGGGGGGCAAGATCACAGATACGCAGTATTTT
few	NA	TRBJ1-1	TRBV4-2	CASSGGSSNTEAFF	TGTGCCAGCAGCGGAGGGAGCTCAAACACTGAAGCTTTCTTT
NA	NA	TRBJ1-1	TRBV5-4	CASSLSGETEAFF	TGTGCCAGCAGCTTGTCCGGGGAAACTGAAGCTTTCTTT
NA	NA	TRBJ1-5	TRBV6-6	CASSPGERDNQPQHF	TGTGCCAGCAGTCCAGGGGAGAGGGACAATCAGCCCCAGCATTTT
NA	TRBD2	TRBJ2-2	TRBV3-1/TRBV3-2	CASSPLAGGPIGELFF	TGTGCCAGCAGCCCTCTGGCGGGGGGGCCCATCGGGGAGCTGTTTTTT
NA	NA	TRBJ1-1	TRBV3-1/TRBV3-2	CASSNSGDTEAFF	TGTGCCAGCAGCAACTCGGGAGACACTGAAGCTTTCTTT
NA	TRBD1	TRBJ1-2	TRBV14	CASSQDRGQGAQRGYTF	TGTGCCAGCAGCCAAGATAGGGGCCAGGGGGCTCAACGGGGCTACACCTTC
once	TRBD2	TRBJ2-1	TRBV5-4	CASSPTSGVYNEQFF	TGTGCCAGCAGCCCAACTAGCGGGGTATACAATGAGCAGTTCTTC
NA	TRBD1	TRBJ2-3	TRBV19	CASSSDRSSTDTQYF	TGTGCCAGTAGCTCGGACAGGTCTAGCACAGATACGCAGTATTTT
NA	NA	TRBJ1-1	TRBV5-1	CASSLLGQHEAFF	TGCGCCAGCAGCTTGTTAGGACAGCATGAAGCTTTCTTT
NA	NA	TRBJ1-5	TRBV7-8	CASTLGGRSQPQHF	TGTGCCAGCACACTGGGGGGAAGAAGTCAGCCCCAGCATTTT
NA	TRBD1	TRBJ1-2	TRBV5-6	CASSSPDRGDYGYTF	TGTGCCAGCAGCTCCCCGGACAGGGGGGACTATGGCTACACCTTC
NA	TRBD1	TRBJ2-7	TRBV5-1	CASSLGTGATYEQYF	TGCGCCAGCAGCTTGGGGACAGGGGCAACCTACGAGCAGTACTTC
NA	TRBD1	TRBJ1-5	TRBV7-2	CASSIQGDQPQHF	TGTGCCAGCAGCATTCAGGGGGATCAGCCCCAGCATTTT
NA	TRBD2	TRBJ2-1	TRBV9	CASSVESGSGVNEQFF	TGTGCCAGCAGCGTAGAATCGGGCAGCGGGGTTAATGAGCAGTTCTTC
NA	TRBD1	TRBJ1-2	TRBV30	CAWSGGTGDLGGYTF	TGTGCCTGGAGTGGTGGGACAGGGGACTTGGGAGGCTACACCTTC
once	TRBD1	TRBJ2-7	TRBV3-1/TRBV3-2	CASSQVGTGAYEQYF	TGTGCCAGCAGCCAAGTAGGGACAGGGGCCTACGAGCAGTACTTC
NA	TRBD1	TRBJ1-2	TRBV12-3/TRBV12-4	CASRPSGGYGYTF	TGTGCCAGCAGACCTTCAGGGGGCTATGGCTACACCTTC
NA	NA	TRBJ2-7	TRBV7-8	CASSPARRDEQYF	TGTGCCAGCAGCCCAGCGCGCAGGGACGAGCAGTACTTC
NA	NA	TRBJ1-3	TRBV28	CASSSFGNTIYF	TGTGCCAGCAGTTCTTTTGGAAACACCATATATTTT
NA	NA	TRBJ2-7	TRBV10-3	CATHPNRDSYEQYF	TGTGCCACCCACCCGAACAGGGATTCCTACGAGCAGTACTTC
NA	NA	TRBJ1-2	TRBV19	CASSIQALSNYGYTF	TGTGCCAGTAGTATTCAGGCCCTGTCTAACTATGGCTACACCTTC
large	TRBD1	TRBJ1-4	TRBV25-1	CASSAGQGAVWLFF	TGTGCCAGCAGTGCGGGACAGGGGGCGGTATGGCTTTTTTTT
NA	NA	TRBJ2-2	TRBV18	CASSPVAGGLNTGELFF	TGTGCCAGCTCACCAGTAGCCGGGGGACTGAACACCGGGGAGCTGTTTTTT
few	TRBD2	TRBJ2-5	TRBV12-3/TRBV12-4	CASSLALAGTQYF	TGTGCCAGCAGTTTGGCACTAGCGGGGACCCAGTACTTC
NA	TRBD2	TRBJ2-1	TRBV5-1	CASSFLLGLAGYNEQFF	TGCGCCAGCAGCTTTCTCCTTGGACTAGCGGGGTACAATGAGCAGTTCTTC